This T cell receptor (beta chain) was sequenced for a study of T cell clones after liver transplantation. Assay: immunoSEQ multiplex PCR; the TCRdb copy retains only in-frame clones and omits some. The sample lists some 80,000 clones, roughly 85% occurring once. Overall study findings and caveats: These preliminary findings come from unstandardized post-transplant sampling times. Donor-reactive sequences fell more than third party-reactive ones, suggesting partial deletion.

This CDR3 spans 13 amino acids. Trimming pared 9 bases from V and 7 bases from J, leaving 18 bases between. The germline V gene has CDR1 MNHEY and CDR2 SMNVEV (reference sequence). With regard to this clone: What it recognizes is unknown.

The TCR was taken from a human patient who received a liver transplant. The graft donor may be the source of some T cells. The chain couples TRBV27 to TRBJ1-2; possible D gene TRBD1, 5 bases. Sequencing was performed on CD4+ T cells from blood, taken approximately 45 months after liver transplant. CDR3 protein: CASRDAEEVGYTF. The CDR3 nucleotides read TGTGCCAGTAGGGACGCCGAGGAGGTTGGCTACACCTTC.